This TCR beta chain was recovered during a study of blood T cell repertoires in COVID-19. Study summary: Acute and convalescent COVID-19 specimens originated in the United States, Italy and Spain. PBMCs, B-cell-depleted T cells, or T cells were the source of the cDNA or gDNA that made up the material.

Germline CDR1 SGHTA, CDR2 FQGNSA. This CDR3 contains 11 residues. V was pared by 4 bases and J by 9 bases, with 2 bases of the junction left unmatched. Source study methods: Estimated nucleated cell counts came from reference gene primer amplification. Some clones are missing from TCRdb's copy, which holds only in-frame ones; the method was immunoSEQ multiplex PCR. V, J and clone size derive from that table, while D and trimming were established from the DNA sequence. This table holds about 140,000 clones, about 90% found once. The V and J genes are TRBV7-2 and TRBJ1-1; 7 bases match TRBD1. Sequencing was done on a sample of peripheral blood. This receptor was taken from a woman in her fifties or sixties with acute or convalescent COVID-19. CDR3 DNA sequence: TGTGCCAGCAGCTCGGGACAGAAAGCTTTCTTT. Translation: CASSSGQKAFF.